This is a list of T cell receptor beta chains from one sample in a study of OX40 agonist ivuxolimab in advanced cancers. The assay was immunoSEQ multiplex PCR, and TCRdb's table has in-frame clones only and misses some. The table lists under 55,000 clones, around 93% of them singletons. Sequencing used CD4+ or CD8+ T cells sorted from blood, obtained in a trial of the OX40 agonist ivuxolimab. These TCRs come from an adult with an advanced solid tumor such as melanoma, head and neck, liver or kidney cancer. CDR3s include the opening cysteine and the closing phenylalanine or tryptophan. The D gene is left open where the match is weak. The size field is filled for only some rows; it gives once, few, many or a size class.

CDR3aa	CDR3nt	abundance	v_gene	j_gene	d_gene
CASSLVELQETQYF	TGTGCCAGCAGCTTAGTTGAGCTTCAAGAGACCCAGTACTTC	NA	TRBV7-2	TRBJ2-5	NA
CASSPGTVASEAFF	TGTGCCAGCAGCCCAGGGACAGTAGCCTCTGAAGCTTTCTTT	NA	TRBV9	TRBJ1-1	TRBD1
CASSLSGGLSTDTQYF	TGTGCCAGCAGTTTATCGGGCGGGCTTAGCACAGATACGCAGTATTTT	NA	TRBV27	TRBJ2-3	NA
CASSYSILAAREKLFF	TGTGCCAGCAGTTACTCAATCTTGGCAGCCAGAGAAAAACTGTTTTTT	few	TRBV6-5	TRBJ1-4	NA
CASSIGTSGNTIYF	TGTGCCAGTAGTATTGGCACCTCTGGAAACACCATATATTTT	NA	TRBV19	TRBJ1-3	NA
CAWSWERTSYNEQFF	TGTGCCTGGAGTTGGGAGCGGACCTCCTACAATGAGCAGTTCTTC	NA	TRBV30	TRBJ2-1	NA
CASSYTSGSYEQYF	TGTGCCAGCAGTTACACAAGCGGGAGCTACGAGCAGTACTTC	NA	TRBV6-5	TRBJ2-7	TRBD2
CASSHNTGGAPSTDTQYF	TGTGCCAGCAGCCATAATACAGGCGGGGCCCCCAGCACAGATACGCAGTATTTT	NA	TRBV9	TRBJ2-3	NA
CASSRTAGNNEQFF	TGTGCCAGCAGTAGGACGGCCGGCAACAATGAGCAGTTCTTC	once	TRBV27	TRBJ2-1	NA
CASGFPHGEQYF	TGTGCCAGCGGGTTCCCCCATGGCGAGCAGTACTTC	NA	TRBV27	TRBJ2-7	NA
CASSPIQGDYEQYF	TGCGCCAGCAGCCCGATACAGGGTGACTACGAGCAGTACTTC	NA	TRBV4-1	TRBJ2-7	NA
CASSYSVAGAYEQYF	TGTGCCAGCAGTTACTCGGTAGCGGGAGCCTACGAGCAGTACTTC	NA	TRBV6-5	TRBJ2-7	TRBD2
CASSLTGGSFYEQYF	TGCGCCAGCAGCCTCACGGGCGGGAGCTTCTACGAGCAGTACTTC	NA	TRBV4-3	TRBJ2-7	TRBD2
CASSKDQLSNQPQHF	TGTGCCAGCAGCAAAGACCAGCTTAGCAATCAGCCCCAGCATTTT	NA	TRBV21-1	TRBJ1-5	NA
CASSPGAPSYEQYF	TGTGCCAGCAGTCCAGGGGCTCCCTCCTACGAGCAGTACTTC	NA	TRBV28	TRBJ2-7	NA
CASSLRRQGANEKLFF	TGTGCCAGCAGCTTACGTCGGCAGGGGGCAAATGAAAAACTGTTTTTT	NA	TRBV11-2	TRBJ1-4	TRBD1
CASSIDQNTALTTF	TGTGCCAGTAGTATAGATCAGAACACCGCTTTAACAACTTTC	NA	TRBV19	TRBJ2-6	NA
CASSPGQGRLPQYF	TGTGCCAGCAGTCCGGGCCAGGGGCGCTTGCCCCAGTACTTC	NA	TRBV27	TRBJ2-5	NA
CATQLRGYQETQYF	TGTGCCACCCAACTAAGGGGCTACCAAGAGACCCAGTACTTC	NA	TRBV6-5	TRBJ2-5	NA
CATSRDGSGDTKFF	TGTGCCACCAGCAGAGATGGCAGCGGGGACACCAAGTTTTTT	NA	TRBV15	TRBJ1-4	NA
CASSLALTTEAFF	TGTGCCAGCAGCTTAGCGCTGACCACTGAAGCTTTCTTT	NA	TRBV7-8	TRBJ1-1	NA
CASSLSDTQYF	TGTGCCAGCAGCCTATCGGATACGCAGTATTTT	NA	TRBV6-5	TRBJ2-3	NA
CASSFDGVGPQHF	TGTGCCAGCAGCTTTGATGGGGTTGGGCCCCAGCATTTT	NA	TRBV11-2	TRBJ1-5	NA
CASSFGGQSYEQYF	TGTGCCAGCAGTTTCGGCGGACAGTCCTACGAGCAGTACTTC	NA	TRBV9	TRBJ2-7	NA
CASSVLAGLTYEQYF	TGTGCCAGCAGTGTCCTAGCGGGGTTAACCTACGAGCAGTACTTC	NA	TRBV7-9	TRBJ2-7	TRBD2
CASSLWGGNEQFF	TGTGCCAGCAGCTTGTGGGGGGGCAATGAGCAGTTCTTC	NA	TRBV5-6	TRBJ2-1	TRBD2
CASSVAVQAPRYEQYF	TGTGCCAGCAGCGTAGCAGTTCAAGCTCCCCGCTACGAGCAGTACTTC	NA	TRBV9	TRBJ2-7	NA
CASSRLSAASDTQYF	TGCGCCAGCAGCCGATTAAGCGCGGCCTCAGATACGCAGTATTTT	NA	TRBV4-3	TRBJ2-3	NA
CASSQDFVAQETQYF	TGCGCCAGCAGCCAAGATTTTGTAGCCCAAGAGACCCAGTACTTC	NA	TRBV4-1	TRBJ2-5	NA
CASSPVTSGSYEQYF	TGTGCCAGCAGCCCTGTGACTAGCGGGAGCTACGAGCAGTACTTC	NA	TRBV11-2	TRBJ2-7	TRBD2
CASRLGSEGEKLFF	TGTGCAAGTCGCTTGGGGTCCGAAGGGGAAAAACTGTTTTTT	NA	TRBV12-2	TRBJ1-4	NA